This T cell receptor (beta chain) was profiled in a study of blood T cell repertoires in COVID-19 (dated by TCRdb to about 2020). About the study as a whole: Samples from collaborators originated in the United States, Italy and Spain and spanned both the acute and convalescent phases of COVID-19. The prospective study material was composed of cDNA or gDNA derived from T cells, B-cell-depleted T cells, or PBMCs. Deeply sampled blood TCRbeta repertoires from subjects exposed to, actively infected with, or recovered from COVID-19 were included in the dataset. The repertoires were made available in a free public database intended to serve as a resource for research on the immune response to SARS-CoV-2. Samples were obtained from the ongoing ImmuneRACE study (first 160 participants) and from about 1,300 subjects provided by 6 global collaborators. Sample metadata almost always included a de-identified subject ID, COVID-19 status, age in years and sex. HLA class I and class II types, where available, came from metadata supplied by the sample provider rather than from assay-based typing.

Broader findings and caveats from the paper: The amount of clinical and demographic metadata varied by source and participant and was provided uncurated.

The CDR3 goes from the cysteine to the phenylalanine over 16 residues. Just the 48-base CDR3 DNA is kept, in frame starting at base 1. Trimmed from V: 4 bases; trimmed from J: 0 bases; junction bases lacking a gene match: 8. The germline V gene encodes CDR1 MNHNS and CDR2 SASEGT. Concerning this clone itself: Its target antigen remains unknown. Base qualities were left out, and no much larger clone turns up one base away.

TCRbeta CDR3 regions were amplified from genomic DNA by means of the immunoSEQ Assay, a bias-controlled multiplex PCR. Processing in the source paper ran as follows. Nucleated cell counts per sample were estimated from amplification of reference gene primers within the assay. To quantify the absolute abundance of each unique TCRbeta CDR3 rearrangement, sequence reads were collapsed and filtered. For each sample, productive Simpson clonality was calculated as the square root of Simpson's diversity index across productive rearrangements. Not all clones reach the TCRdb copy of this immuneACCESS table, which keeps in-frame sequences only. Checked studies attribute under half of the gap to unresolved V genes and leave the rest unexplained. V and J calls and clone size are those listed in that table; D and trimming were worked out from the DNA. This sample gives some 50,000 clones in total; almost 85% of them show up just once. 14% of the sample is held by the ten biggest clonotypes.

Collaborating institutions collected whole blood in K2EDTA tubes following their own protocols. For TCRbeta analysis, collaborators shipped samples as frozen whole blood, isolated PBMCs, or DNA extracted from either of those sample types. This TCR was sampled from a human donor in a cohort sampled during active COVID-19. The sample taken for sequencing was peripheral blood. The V and J genes are TRBV6-1 and TRBJ2-7, with TRBD2 identical over 8 junction bases. The CDR3 protein: CASSAAPSGPSYEQYF. The nucleotide sequence reads as follows: TGTGCCAGCAGTGCGGCTCCTAGCGGGCCCTCCTACGAGCAGTACTTC.